The 10 T cell receptor beta chains reported below all come from one sample, sequenced in a study of T-cell memory formation after mild COVID-19. MiXCR, run by TCRdb on the 5' RACE reads, gives a single entry per CDR3 protein. The sample includes roughly 450,000 distinct CDR3 sequences, 18% of them seen just once. The sample comprised PBMCs or a T cell subset sorted from them (not recorded which). These receptor sequences come from an adult woman who had mild COVID-19 (a few samples of this study predate the infection). Cell type and time point are not known.

The genes are TRBV7-2 and TRBJ2-1, with TRBD2 matching 12 bases. The CDR3 consists of 20 residues. Germline-derived CDR1 and CDR2 are SGHTA and FQGNSA. The J segment lost 9 bases and the V segment lost 4 bases, leaving 22 bases of the junction unmatched. CDR3: CASSSSLGLAGGPPMGEQFF. In nucleotides, the CDR3 is TGTGCCAGCAGCTCCTCCCTGGGACTAGCGGGTGGTCCCCCAATGGGTGAGCAGTTCTTC.

There are many counts of this clonotype. This rearrangement joins TRBV5-5 to TRBJ2-1, with 7 bases that match TRBD1. Trimming at V came to 3 bases and at J to 7 bases, leaving 25 bases not matched to a gene. Per the germline V gene, CDR1 is SGHKS and CDR2 is YYEKEE (reference sequence). This CDR3 is built from 20 residues. CDR3 loop: CASSSRQGQWEYGQGNEQFF. In DNA, the CDR3 is TGTGCCAGCAGCTCGCGACAGGGTCAATGGGAGTACGGTCAAGGGAATGAGCAGTTCTTC.

This clonotype was seen only a few times. The V gene is TRBV24-1, the J gene TRBJ2-1; D is unresolved. V was cut by 5 bases and J by 5 bases, with 21 bases left in between. The V gene's germline CDR1 is KGHDR and CDR2 SFDVKD. CDR3 length equals 17 residues. The CDR3 DNA reads as TGTGCCACCAGTGCTGGCGGAACCCGAAGAGTTAACAATGAGCAGTTCTTC. Translation gives CATSAGGTRRVNNEQFF.

Here the CDR3 DNA reads TGTGCCAGCAGACCAAGGGAAGGGGGGATCGGGGAGCTGTTTTTT. It yields the protein CASRPREGGIGELFF. The V gene is TRBV2, the J gene TRBJ2-2; D could derive from TRBD1 or TRBD2 (6 bases each). Germline assignment: CDR1 SNHLY and CDR2 FYNNEI. This CDR3 comprises 15 residues. The V and J ends lost 6 bases and 7 bases respectively, with 18 bases between them.

This clonotype was seen more than once but under ten times. This chain connects TRBV27 to TRBJ1-1, with 8 bases fitting TRBD1. V lost 9 bases to trimming and J lost 3 bases; unmatched junction nucleotides: 21. Germline CDR1 and CDR2: MNHEY and SMNVEV (reference sequence). The CDR3 totals 18 residues. In DNA form, the CDR3 reads TGTGCCAGTGGACGTTCGACAGGGGACGTTCGCCGGTACACTGAAGCTTTCTTT. Amino acids: CASGRSTGDVRRYTEAFF.

Only a few counts were recorded for this clonotype. The chain is built from TRBV12-3 or TRBV12-4 and TRBJ2-2; TRBD1 agrees at 7 bases. The V and J ends lost 6 bases and 3 bases, in that order; junction bases with no gene match: 10. The CDR3 has 16 residues. CDR3: CASRLTGRADTGELFF. The DNA for the CDR3 is TGTGCCAGCAGATTGACAGGGCGGGCAGACACCGGGGAGCTGTTTTTT.

This clonotype has a handful of counts. The chain is built from TRBV6-5 and TRBJ1-1; 9 bases map to TRBD1. Germline values: CDR1 MNHEY, CDR2 SVGAGI. CDR3 length equals 15 residues. V lost 4 bases and J lost 1; bases outside the gene matches: 4. The CDR3 here is CASSWNRGPNTEAFF. DNA for the CDR3: TGTGCCAGCAGTTGGAACAGGGGGCCGAACACTGAAGCTTTCTTT.

V and J are TRBV12-3 or TRBV12-4 and TRBJ2-7; TRBD2 agrees at 9 bases. The CDR3 has 16 amino acids. V shed 3 bases, J shed 1 base, and the junction held 7 bases outside the gene matches. CDR3 in amino acids: CASSLTLAGWSYEQYF. Written as DNA, the CDR3 is TGTGCCAGCAGTTTGACGCTAGCGGGGTGGTCCTACGAGCAGTACTTC.

This clonotype was detected a few times. CDR3: CASSYAQGNQPQHF. DNA of the CDR3: TGTGCCAGCAGTTACGCACAGGGAAATCAGCCCCAGCATTTT. This chain joins TRBV6-6 and TRBJ1-5, with D possibly matching TRBD1 (6 bases). The CDR3 consists of 14 residues. From germline, CDR1 is MNHNY and CDR2 SVGAGI (reference sequence). The V gene lost 2 bases and the J gene lost 4 bases, with 9 bases spanning the gap.

This clonotype has at least ten counts. J is TRBJ2-1 and V is TRBV7-8; D unresolved. The CDR3 sequence is 13 residues long. Germline-derived CDR1 and CDR2 are SGHVS and FQNEAQ. V gave up 1 base and J gave up 4 bases, with 5 bases separating them. CDR3 bases: TGTGCCAGCAGCTTAGTGGGGTACAATGAGCAGTTCTTC. It translates to CASSLVGYNEQFF.